This entry lists 27 T cell receptor beta chains sequenced from one sample in a study of read filtering for tumor transcriptome and immune sequencing (dated by TCRdb to between 2020 and 2021). The data were produced on an Illumina HiSeq 4000. TCR libraries were built from approximately 400 ng RNA with the Immunoverse kit, using molecular barcoded adaptors covering alpha/delta and beta/gamma chains. In-frame beta chains were kept once TCRdb had trimmed the public reads at Q25 with fastp and called clones with MiXCR. Entries that share a CDR3 protein sequence are merged under the most common genes and DNA. In this sample the table shows roughly 130,000 distinct CDR3 sequences, over 10% of which occur a single time. The ten largest account for more than 9.5% of the sample. The sample taken for sequencing was a population of CD138-negative cells sorted from bone marrow. The intended sense of this specimen's cell subset or site label: bone marrow mononuclear cells depleted of CD138+ plasma/myeloma cells by negative magnetic selection. The receptors shown here come from a donor at least 40 years old with multiple myeloma.

This clonotype appeared a few times. As DNA, the CDR3 is TGTGCCAGCTGTGGGGGGGGAGCCACAGATACGCAGTATTTT. This encodes CASCGGGATDTQYF. The chain links TRBV28 to TRBJ2-3; 7 nucleotides agree with TRBD2. Germline trimming cut 8 bases from V and 2 bases from J; bases unmatched to any gene: 7. The CDR3 is 14 amino acids. Looked up from germline, CDR1 is MDHEN and CDR2 is SYDVKM. Full variable domain (remainder filled in from reference TRBV28 and TRBJ2-3): DVKVTQSSRYLVKRTGEKVFLECVQDMDHENMFWYRQDPGLGLRLIYFSYDVKMKEKGDIPEGYSVSREKKERFSLILESASTNQTSMYLCASCGGGATDTQYFGPGTRLTVL.

This clonotype was picked up a small number of times. This chain uses TRBV7-9 with TRBJ1-3; D gene ambiguous. Germline assignment: CDR1 SEHNR and CDR2 FQNEAQ (reference sequence). Trimming removed 0 bases from V and 0 bases from J, with 6 bases in between. The CDR3 totals 15 residues. In nucleotides, the CDR3 is TGTGCCAGCAGCTTAGCACAGTTCTCTGGAAACACCATATATTTT. It is translated as CASSLAQFSGNTIYF.

In this sample, this clonotype turned up many times. The rearrangement joins TRBV4-1 to TRBJ2-5, with TRBD1 identical over 9 bases. The CDR3 runs 14 residues. Germline-derived CDR1 and CDR2 are MGHRA and YSYEKL. With 4 bases clipped from V and 5 bases from J, the junction kept 5 bases outside the gene matches. CDR3 nucleotides: TGCGCCAGCAGCCGAACAGGGGGCCGGGAGACCCAGTACTTC. Translating gives CASSRTGGRETQYF.

The chain couples TRBV6-5 to TRBJ2-3, with a tentative D call TRBD2 (5 bases). CDR1 MNHEY and CDR2 SVGAGI come from the germline V gene. V shed 2 bases and J shed 4 bases, with 10 bases lying between them. The CDR3 spans 14 residues. CDR3 region: CASSYRPGSDTQYF. The CDR3 nucleotides are TGTGCCAGCAGTTACAGACCGGGGTCAGATACGCAGTATTTT.

This clonotype was seen many times. The V and J genes are TRBV13 and TRBJ2-1; D perhaps matches TRBD2 (7 bases). The CDR3 length is 16 residues. CDR1 and CDR2 (germline): PRHDT, FYEKMQ (reference sequence). V dropped 5 bases and J dropped 8 bases, with 22 bases sitting between them. For the CDR3, the DNA is TGTGCCAGCAGCGAGATGGTAGGACTAGGGGGGCATGAGCAGTTCTTC. Residues: CASSEMVGLGGHEQFF.

Ten or more counts support this clonotype. The chain couples TRBV7-9 to TRBJ2-3; 9 bases fit TRBD2. The trim removed 5 bases at V and 0 bases at J, leaving 6 bases unmatched. Germline V CDR1 and CDR2: SEHNR, FQNEAQ (reference sequence). This CDR3 has 16 residues. The CDR3, as DNA: TGTGCCAGCAGCCCATTACTAGCGGGTAGCACAGATACGCAGTATTTT. Translated: CASSPLLAGSTDTQYF. Variable domain in full (rest from reference TRBV7-9 and TRBJ2-3): DTGVSQNPRHKITKRGQNVTFRCDPISEHNRLYWYRQTLGQGPEFLTYFQNEAQLEKSRLLSDRFSAERPKGSFSTLEIQRTEQGDSAMYLCASSPLLAGSTDTQYFGPGTRLTVL.

At least ten counts were recorded for this clonotype. The chain has TRBV5-1 and TRBJ2-7, with 7 bases that match TRBD1. V lost 4 bases to trimming and J lost 6 bases; unmatched junction nucleotides: 10. Germline CDR1 SGHRS, CDR2 YFSETQ. The CDR3 runs 14 residues. The CDR3 sequence: CASSLPTGTVEQYF. The CDR3 nucleotides read TGCGCCAGCAGCCTGCCGACAGGGACGGTCGAGCAGTACTTC.

This clonotype was counted at least ten times. The V call is TRBV6-5, the J call TRBJ2-3; D ambiguous. Germline assignment: CDR1 MNHEY and CDR2 SVGAGI. Trimming left V 5 bases short and J 7 bases short, with 13 bases between. This CDR3 spans 13 amino acids. The CDR3 sequence is CASSKRVKNTQYF. In nucleotides, the CDR3 is TGTGCCAGCAGTAAACGAGTTAAGAATACGCAGTATTTT.

In its sample, this clonotype was seen many times. This chain links TRBV20-1 with TRBJ2-2; D is possibly TRBD1 (5 bases). This CDR3 region has 14 residues. Germline CDR1 DFQATT, CDR2 SNEGSKA (reference sequence). The germline V and J ends were trimmed by 0 bases and 6 bases, with 11 bases remaining between them. CDR3 residues: CSARDVQGAGELFF. DNA for the CDR3: TGCAGTGCTAGAGATGTACAAGGGGCCGGGGAGCTGTTTTTT.

This clonotype was recorded many times. The rearrangement links TRBV10-3 to TRBJ1-5, with D tentatively TRBD1 (6 bases). V dropped 2 bases and J dropped 5 bases, with 13 bases sitting between them. The germline V gene has CDR1 ENHRY and CDR2 SYGVKD. This CDR3 spans 15 amino acids. CDR3 sequence: CAISELDSRDQPQHF. The CDR3 region has the DNA TGTGCCATCAGTGAGCTGGACAGCCGAGATCAGCCCCAGCATTTT.

This chain joins TRBV20-1 and TRBJ2-5, with 14 positions matching TRBD2. V lost 4 bases to trimming and J lost 2 bases; unmatched junction nucleotides: 6. Looked up from germline, CDR1 is DFQATT and CDR2 is SNEGSKA (reference sequence). The CDR3 contains 16 residues. Here the CDR3 reads CSATGLAGVWQETQYF. As DNA, the CDR3 is TGCAGTGCTACGGGACTAGCGGGAGTCTGGCAAGAGACCCAGTACTTC.

This clonotype was seen at least ten times. V and J are TRBV29-1 and TRBJ2-1; D perhaps matches TRBD1 (6 bases). V shed 5 bases and J shed 13 bases, with 24 bases lying between them. The V gene's germline CDR1 is SQVTM and CDR2 ANQGSEA. The CDR3 length is 14 residues. The CDR3 sequence: CSVYTGRSRYVQFF. For the CDR3, the DNA is TGCAGCGTTTACACAGGGCGGTCCCGCTACGTACAGTTCTTC.

CDR3 bases: TGTGCCAGCAGTTTAAGACAGGGTGGTGATACGCAGTATTTT. Protein sequence: CASSLRQGGDTQYF. This chain joins TRBV12-3 or TRBV12-4 and TRBJ2-3; 7 nucleotides line up with TRBD1. The CDR3 runs 14 residues. V lost 2 bases, J lost 6 bases, and 5 bases stayed unmatched.

This clonotype showed up just a few times. The chain carries TRBV19 and TRBJ1-5; D might be TRBD1 (5 bases). Trimming left V 7 bases short and J 4 bases short, with 14 bases between. The germline V gene has CDR1 LNHDA and CDR2 SQIVND (reference sequence). This CDR3 is 14 amino acids long. The CDR3 DNA reads TGTGCCAGTAAGTCAGGGACGGCGAATCAGCCCCAGCATTTT. Amino acids: CASKSGTANQPQHF.

For this clonotype: This may be a read error: a much more frequent sequence differs by one nucleotide. V usage is TRBV4-2 and J usage is TRBJ2-7; D unresolved. The CDR3 is made up of 15 amino acids. Germline loops: CDR1 LGHNA, CDR2 YNFKEQ. CDR3 residues: CTSSQDWSGSYEQYF. In DNA form, the CDR3 reads TGTACCAGCAGCCAAGATTGGTCAGGTTCCTACGAGCAGTACTTC.

In this sample, this clonotype turned up many times. J is TRBJ2-7 and V is TRBV7-2; D is possibly TRBD1 or TRBD2 (5 bases each). Trimming removed 1 base at V and 4 bases at J, with 14 bases between. The germline V gene has CDR1 SGHTA and CDR2 FQGNSA. The CDR3 is 15 residues long. The CDR3 DNA reads TGTGCCAGCAGCTTAGATGGGGGAGTTACGTACGAGCAGTACTTC. As protein: CASSLDGGVTYEQYF.

Only a few counts were recorded for this clonotype. The rearrangement joins TRBV7-9 to TRBJ2-5; 11 bases match TRBD2. In germline, CDR1 is SEHNR, CDR2 FQNEAQ (reference sequence). V was pared by 5 bases and J by 2 bases, with 4 bases of the junction left unmatched. The CDR3 has 15 amino acids. In nucleotides, the CDR3 is TGTGCCAGCAGCCTTAGACTAGCGGGGCAAGAGACCCAGTACTTC. Its protein product is CASSLRLAGQETQYF. Filled out from reference TRBV7-9 and TRBJ2-5, the complete variable domain reads DTGVSQNPRHKITKRGQNVTFRCDPISEHNRLYWYRQTLGQGPEFLTYFQNEAQLEKSRLLSDRFSAERPKGSFSTLEIQRTEQGDSAMYLCASSLRLAGQETQYFGPGTRLLVL.

In regard to this clonotype: This may come from a read error, since a much larger clone is one base off. The conserved closing phenylalanine or tryptophan is absent in this CDR3, likely reflecting a read error. V is TRBV2 and J is TRBJ2-1; 12 bases map to TRBD2. This CDR3 region has 15 residues. Germline loops: CDR1 SNHLY, CDR2 FYNNEI. V lost 7 bases, J lost 1 base, and 2 bases stayed unmatched. The chain's CDR3 is CASKTSGSSYNEQFS. The CDR3 DNA follows: TGTGCCAGCAAGACTAGCGGGAGTTCCTACAATGAGCAGTTCTCC.

There are a few counts of this clonotype. The chain couples TRBV5-8 to TRBJ1-1, with TRBD1 as a possible D gene (5 bases). CDR1 is SGHTS, CDR2 YDEGEE, per germline. The V and J ends lost 4 bases and 7 bases respectively, with 11 bases between them. The CDR3 is 12 residues long. CDR3 residues: CASSTLGGEAFF. DNA of the CDR3: TGTGCCAGCAGCACCCTGGGGGGTGAAGCTTTCTTT.

In its sample, this clonotype ranks as medium-sized. V and J are TRBV18 and TRBJ2-1; D is ambiguous. The germline CDR1 and CDR2 sequences are KGHSH and LQKENI. Trimming removed 3 bases at V and 0 bases at J, with 15 bases between. CDR3 length: 17 residues. The CDR3 DNA sequence: TGTGCCAGCTCACCGTCTTTGGGCGGCAGCTCCTACAATGAGCAGTTCTTC. This sequence encodes CASSPSLGGSSYNEQFF.

Points on this clonotype: This may stem from a read error, because a much larger clone lies one nucleotide away. V gene TRBV29-1 combines with J gene TRBJ2-1; 8 bases line up with TRBD2. The CDR3 has 15 residues. Losses at the gene ends were 3 bases for V and 7 bases for J; bases not matched to a gene: 11. Germline CDR1 is SQVTM and CDR2 is ANQGSEA. This CDR3 reads CSVEAVGGRRNEQFF. CDR3 in DNA: TGCAGCGTTGAGGCAGTAGGCGGGAGGAGGAATGAGCAGTTCTTC.

This clonotype was seen repeatedly, ten times or more. The chain links TRBV5-1 to TRBJ1-1; the match to TRBD1 covers 11 bases. The CDR3 runs 14 residues. V dropped 3 bases and J dropped 5; count of bases not matched to a gene: 3. The germline V gene encodes CDR1 SGHRS and CDR2 YFSETQ. The DNA for the CDR3 is TGCGCCAGCAGCTCCGGGACAGGGGGGACTGAAGCTTTCTTT. It translates to CASSSGTGGTEAFF.

Many counts were recorded for this clonotype. The V gene is TRBV14, the J gene TRBJ2-1, with 11 nucleotides matching TRBD2. The CDR3 is 18 amino acids. V dropped 2 bases and J dropped 0; count of bases not matched to a gene: 6. Germline V lookup: CDR1 SGHDN, CDR2 FVKESK. The DNA of the CDR3 is TGTGCCAGCAGCCAATTAGCGGGGGGGTCCGTCTCCTACAATGAGCAGTTCTTC. It is translated as CASSQLAGGSVSYNEQFF.

This clonotype was counted a few times. This may be a read error, as it is one base from a much larger clone. This chain joins TRBV5-1 and TRBJ2-2; no clear D. With 0 bases removed from V and 2 bases from J, the gap between germline ends came to 8 bases. Germline loops: CDR1 SGHRS, CDR2 YFSETQ. This CDR3 region has 15 residues. This chain's CDR3 is CASSLDKPNTGELFF. The DNA of the CDR3 is TGCGCCAGCAGCTTGGACAAACCAAACACCGGGGAGCTGTTTTTT.

This clonotype was detected ten times or more. V usage is TRBV6-1 and J usage is TRBJ1-5; TRBD1 might be the D (6 bases). Germline CDR1 and CDR2: MNHNS and SASEGT. Trimming removed 5 bases from V and 5 bases from J, with 16 bases in between. This CDR3 comprises 15 residues. The CDR3: CASSIHWTEDQPQHF. CDR3 nucleotide sequence: TGTGCCAGCAGTATACACTGGACAGAAGATCAGCCCCAGCATTTT.

The rearrangement uses TRBV29-1 and TRBJ2-5, with D maybe TRBD1 (5 bases). This CDR3 region has 15 residues. V was trimmed by 6 bases and J by 4 bases, leaving 21 bases between them. The V gene's germline CDR1 is SQVTM and CDR2 ANQGSEA. The CDR3 sequence: CSVSGIPKILETQYF. The CDR3 bases are TGCAGCGTGTCAGGGATCCCAAAGATACTAGAGACCCAGTACTTC.

This clonotype was counted a few times. The V and J genes are TRBV12-3 or TRBV12-4 and TRBJ1-5; TRBD1 matches 7 bases. The CDR3 consists of 17 residues. Unmatched junction bases numbered 10, after V lost 5 bases and J lost 0 bases. The CDR3 sequence: CASSPRTGDYSNQPQHF. CDR3 bases: TGTGCCAGCAGTCCTCGGACAGGAGACTATAGCAATCAGCCCCAGCATTTT.